The source of this TCR beta chain is a study of Ad26.COV2.S vaccination and SARS-CoV-2 variants. Study-wide context: Donor got 5x10^10 or 1x10^11 viral particles of Ad26.COV2.S. Study-wide findings and caveats: Vaccinees reportedly had broad spike-specific CD8+ and CD4+ T cell responses.

Treatment noted: around 19 received Ad26.COV2.S at low or high dose, single or two shots; roughly 5 received placebo; per-sample allocation not given. Day 63 following the first vaccine or placebo injection was when the samples were taken. Wuhan-strain SARS-CoV-2 spike was expressed by the Ad26 vector that made up the vaccine. As to this clone: Its cognate antigen is unknown.

V lost 5 bases and J 3 bases, leaving 4 bases between the germline ends. Germline loops: CDR1 MNHEY, CDR2 SVGAGI. CDR3 length equals 11 residues. Using immunoSEQ multiplex PCR, the repertoire was profiled, and TCRdb retains in-frame clones only, with some absent. This table has some 240,000 clones, roughly 85% appearing once. The TCR originated in a person between 18 and 65 years old who received the Ad26.COV2.S COVID-19 vaccine or a placebo. V and J are TRBV6-5 and TRBJ1-1, with D uncertain. The sequenced sample was peripheral blood, obtained in a trial of Ad26.COV2.S vaccine versus placebo. The chain's CDR3 is CASSQYTEAFF. CDR3 in DNA: TGTGCCAGCAGTCAATACACTGAAGCTTTCTTT.